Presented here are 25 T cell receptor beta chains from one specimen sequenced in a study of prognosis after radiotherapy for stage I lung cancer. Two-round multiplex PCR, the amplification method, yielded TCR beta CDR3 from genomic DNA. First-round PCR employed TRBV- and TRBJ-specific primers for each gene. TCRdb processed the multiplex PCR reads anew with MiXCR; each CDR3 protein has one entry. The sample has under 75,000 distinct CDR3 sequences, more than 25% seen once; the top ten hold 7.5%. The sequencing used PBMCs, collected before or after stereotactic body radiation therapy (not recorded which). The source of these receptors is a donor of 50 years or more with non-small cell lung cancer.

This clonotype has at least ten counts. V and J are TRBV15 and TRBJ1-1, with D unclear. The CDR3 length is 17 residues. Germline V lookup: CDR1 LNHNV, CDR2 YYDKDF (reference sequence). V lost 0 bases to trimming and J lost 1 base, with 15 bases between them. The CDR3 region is CATSRDGPGGWNTEAFF. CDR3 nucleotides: TGTGCCACCAGCAGAGATGGGCCCGGCGGATGGAACACTGAAGCTTTCTTT.

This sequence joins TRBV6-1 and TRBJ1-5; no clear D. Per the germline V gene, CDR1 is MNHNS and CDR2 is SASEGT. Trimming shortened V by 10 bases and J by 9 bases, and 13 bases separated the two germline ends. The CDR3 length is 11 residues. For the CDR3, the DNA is TGTGCCACATCCGACATCCTGCCCCAGCATTTT. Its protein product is CATSDILPQHF.

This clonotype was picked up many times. As DNA, the CDR3 is TGCGCCAGCAGCTTGGGACTAGCGGGGGCTATCTCCTACAATGAGCAGTTCTTC. Translated: CASSLGLAGAISYNEQFF. The rearrangement joins TRBV5-1 to TRBJ2-1; 12 bases fit TRBD2. The CDR3 consists of 18 residues. J gave up 0 bases and V 0 bases, and 4 bases lay outside the gene matches. Germline V gene data show CDR1 as SGHRS and CDR2 as YFSETQ.

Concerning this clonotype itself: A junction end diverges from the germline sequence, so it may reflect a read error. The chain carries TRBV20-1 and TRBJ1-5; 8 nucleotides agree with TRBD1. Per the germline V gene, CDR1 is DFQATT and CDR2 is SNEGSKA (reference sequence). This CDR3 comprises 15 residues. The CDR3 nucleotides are TGCAGTGCTAACCTCCAGGGGGCGAGTGATCAGACCCAGCATTTT. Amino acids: CSANLQGASDQTQHF.

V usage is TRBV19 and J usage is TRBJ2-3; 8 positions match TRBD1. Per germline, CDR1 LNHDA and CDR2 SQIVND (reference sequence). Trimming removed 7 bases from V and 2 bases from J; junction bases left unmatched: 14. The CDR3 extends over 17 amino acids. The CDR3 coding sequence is TGTGCCAGTATTATTTATTCCGGGACAGGCTCCACAGATACGCAGTATTTT. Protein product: CASIIYSGTGSTDTQYF.

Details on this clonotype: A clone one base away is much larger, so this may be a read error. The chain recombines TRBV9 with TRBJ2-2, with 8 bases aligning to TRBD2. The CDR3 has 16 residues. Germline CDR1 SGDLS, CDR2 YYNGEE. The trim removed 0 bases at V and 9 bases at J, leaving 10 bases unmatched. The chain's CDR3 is CASSVGPGTGGWELFF. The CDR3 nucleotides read TGTGCCAGCAGCGTAGGCCCCGGGACGGGGGGGTGGGAGCTGTTTTTT.

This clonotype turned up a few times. This CDR3 reads CASSPPGTGGAEQYF. In DNA form, the CDR3 reads TGTGCCAGCTCACCACCCGGGACAGGGGGCGCCGAGCAGTACTTC. The chain combines TRBV18 with TRBJ2-7; 12 bases match TRBD1. The germline V gene has CDR1 KGHSH and CDR2 LQKENI. The J segment lost 6 bases and the V segment lost 0 bases, leaving 3 bases of the junction unmatched. The CDR3 loop spans 15 amino acids. Together with reference TRBV18 and TRBJ2-7, the CDR3 gives the full variable domain: NAGVMQNPRHLVRRRGQEARLRCSPMKGHSHVYWYRQLPEEGLKFMVYLQKENIIDESGMPKERFSAEFPKEGPSILRIQQVVRGDSAAYFCASSPPGTGGAEQYFGPGTRLTVT.

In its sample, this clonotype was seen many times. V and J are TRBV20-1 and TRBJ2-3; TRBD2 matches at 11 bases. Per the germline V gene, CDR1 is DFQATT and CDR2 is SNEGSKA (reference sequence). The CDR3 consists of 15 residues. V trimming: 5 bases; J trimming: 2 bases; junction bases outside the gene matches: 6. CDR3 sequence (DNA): TGCAGTGCTGGGAGACTAGCGGGGTTCACAGATACGCAGTATTTT. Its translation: CSAGRLAGFTDTQYF.

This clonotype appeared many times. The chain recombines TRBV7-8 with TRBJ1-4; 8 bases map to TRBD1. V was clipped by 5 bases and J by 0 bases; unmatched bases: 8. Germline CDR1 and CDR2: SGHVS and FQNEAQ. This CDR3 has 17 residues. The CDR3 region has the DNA TGTGCCAGCAGCCCCATGACAGGGGCGGCAACTAATGAAAAACTGTTTTTT. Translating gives CASSPMTGAATNEKLFF.

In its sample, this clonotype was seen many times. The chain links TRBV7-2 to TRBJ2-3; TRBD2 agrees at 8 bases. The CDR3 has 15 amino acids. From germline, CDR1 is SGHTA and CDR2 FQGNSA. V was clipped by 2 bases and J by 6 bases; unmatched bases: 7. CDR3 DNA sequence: TGTGCCAGCAGCTTAACTAGCGGCGTGGTGGATACGCAGTATTTT. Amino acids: CASSLTSGVVDTQYF.

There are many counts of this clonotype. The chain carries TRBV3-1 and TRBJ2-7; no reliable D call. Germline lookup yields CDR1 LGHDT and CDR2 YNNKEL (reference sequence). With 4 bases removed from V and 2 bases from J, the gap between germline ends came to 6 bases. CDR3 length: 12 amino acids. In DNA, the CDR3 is TGTGCCAGCAGCCGGGCCCCCTACGAGCAGTACTTC. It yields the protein CASSRAPYEQYF.

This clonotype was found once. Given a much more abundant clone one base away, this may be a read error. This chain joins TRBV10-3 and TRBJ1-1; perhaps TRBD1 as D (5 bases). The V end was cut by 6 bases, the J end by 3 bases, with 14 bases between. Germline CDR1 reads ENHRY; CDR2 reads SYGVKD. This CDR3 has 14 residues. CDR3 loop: CAIRSALGDTEAFF. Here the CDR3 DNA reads TGTGCCATCAGGTCCGCCCTGGGGGACACTGAAGCTTTCTTT.

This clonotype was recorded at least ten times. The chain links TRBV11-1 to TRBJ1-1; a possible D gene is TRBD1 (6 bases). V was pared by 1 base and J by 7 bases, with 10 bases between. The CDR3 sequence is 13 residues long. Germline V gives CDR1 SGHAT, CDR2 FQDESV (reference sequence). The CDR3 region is CASSLGGQNEAFF. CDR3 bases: TGTGCCAGCAGCTTAGGGGGACAAAATGAAGCTTTCTTT. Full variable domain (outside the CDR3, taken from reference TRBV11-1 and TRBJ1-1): EAEVAQSPRYKITEKSQAVAFWCDPISGHATLYWYRQILGQGPELLVQFQDESVVDDSQLPKDRFSAERLKGVDSTLKIQPAELGDSAMYLCASSLGGQNEAFFGQGTRLTVV.

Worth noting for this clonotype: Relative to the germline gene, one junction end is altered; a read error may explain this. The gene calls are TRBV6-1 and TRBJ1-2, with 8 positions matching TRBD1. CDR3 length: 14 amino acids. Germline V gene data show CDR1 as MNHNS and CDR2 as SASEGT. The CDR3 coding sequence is TGTGCCAGAAGTGCCGGACAGGGTTTATTCGGCTACACATTC. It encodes CARSAGQGLFGYTF.

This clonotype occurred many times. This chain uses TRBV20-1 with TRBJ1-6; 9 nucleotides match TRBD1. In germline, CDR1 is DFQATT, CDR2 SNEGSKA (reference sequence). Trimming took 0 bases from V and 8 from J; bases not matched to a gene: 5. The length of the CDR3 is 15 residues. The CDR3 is CSARDGRTGDSPLHF. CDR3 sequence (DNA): TGCAGTGCTAGAGATGGACGGACAGGGGATTCACCCCTCCACTTT.

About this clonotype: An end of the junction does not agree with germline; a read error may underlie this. CDR3 sequence: CASRHTGIGYGHTF. CDR3 nucleotide sequence: TGTGCCAGCAGACATACTGGGATCGGCTATGGCCACACCTTC. The genes are TRBV12-3 or TRBV12-4 and TRBJ1-2; D unresolved. This CDR3 is 14 amino acids long.

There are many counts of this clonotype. The CDR3 here is CASSLSSQPQHF. The CDR3 DNA reads TGTGCCAGCAGTTTGTCTAGTCAGCCCCAGCATTTT. The J gene is TRBJ1-5, the V gene TRBV12-3 or TRBV12-4; no firm D call. The CDR3 runs to 12 residues. Trimming shortened V by 3 bases and J by 6 bases, and 6 bases separated the two germline ends.

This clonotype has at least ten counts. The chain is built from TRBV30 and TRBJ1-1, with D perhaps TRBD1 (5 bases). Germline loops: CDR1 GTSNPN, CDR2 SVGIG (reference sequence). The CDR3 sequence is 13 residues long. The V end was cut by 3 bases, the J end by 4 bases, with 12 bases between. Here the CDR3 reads CAWSQGPVTEAFF. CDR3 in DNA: TGTGCCTGGAGCCAGGGCCCGGTCACTGAAGCTTTCTTT.

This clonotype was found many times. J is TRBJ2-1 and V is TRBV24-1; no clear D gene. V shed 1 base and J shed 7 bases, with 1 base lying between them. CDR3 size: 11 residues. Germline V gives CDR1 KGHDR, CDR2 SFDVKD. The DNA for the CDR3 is TGTGCCACCAGTGATTTAAATGAGCAGTTCTTC. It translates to CATSDLNEQFF.

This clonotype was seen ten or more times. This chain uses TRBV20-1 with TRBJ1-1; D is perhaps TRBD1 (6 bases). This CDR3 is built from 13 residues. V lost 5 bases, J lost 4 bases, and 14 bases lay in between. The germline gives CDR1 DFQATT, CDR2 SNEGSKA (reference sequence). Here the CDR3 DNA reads TGCAGTGCTCCCCGCCCGGGGGCCACTGAAGCTTTCTTT. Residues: CSAPRPGATEAFF.

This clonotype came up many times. The CDR3 protein is CASSYAREAKNIQYF. CDR3 bases: TGTGCCAGCAGTTATGCCAGGGAGGCCAAAAACATTCAGTACTTC. The V call is TRBV6-2 or TRBV6-3, the J call TRBJ2-4; D is possibly TRBD1 or TRBD2 (5 bases each). The CDR3 consists of 15 residues. Germline assignment: CDR1 MNHEY and CDR2 SVGEGT. Trimming removed 3 bases at V and 1 base at J, with 10 bases between.

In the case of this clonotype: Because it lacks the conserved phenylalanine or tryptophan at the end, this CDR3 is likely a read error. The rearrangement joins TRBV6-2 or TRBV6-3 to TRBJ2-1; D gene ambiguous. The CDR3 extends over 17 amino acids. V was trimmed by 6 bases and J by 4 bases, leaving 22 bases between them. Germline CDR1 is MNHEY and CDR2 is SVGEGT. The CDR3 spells CASRSRRAALNYNEQFS. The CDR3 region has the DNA TGTGCCAGCAGATCCCGTCGGGCAGCCCTAAATTACAATGAGCAGTTCTCC.

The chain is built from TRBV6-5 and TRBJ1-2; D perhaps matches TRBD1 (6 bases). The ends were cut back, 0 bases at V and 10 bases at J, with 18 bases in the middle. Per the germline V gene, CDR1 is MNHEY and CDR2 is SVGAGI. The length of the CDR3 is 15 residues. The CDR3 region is CASSYSGGERRVYTF. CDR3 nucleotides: TGTGCCAGCAGTTACTCAGGGGGAGAGAGAAGAGTCTACACCTTC.

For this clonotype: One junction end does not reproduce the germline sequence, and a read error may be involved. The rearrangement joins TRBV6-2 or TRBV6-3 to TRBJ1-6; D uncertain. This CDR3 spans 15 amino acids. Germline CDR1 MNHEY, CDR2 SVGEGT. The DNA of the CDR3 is TGTGCCAGCAGTTTTCTGCTAGTGTTGGATTCGCCCCTCCACTTT. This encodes CASSFLLVLDSPLHF.

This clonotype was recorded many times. CDR3 region: CASSVGGRVAGNTIYF. The CDR3 DNA reads TGTGCCAGCAGCGTAGGGGGCAGGGTCGCTGGAAACACCATATATTTT. The chain links TRBV9 to TRBJ1-3, with D maybe TRBD1 (5 bases). This CDR3 is built from 16 residues. V lost 0 bases, J lost 2 bases, and 12 bases lay in between. Germline V gene sequence: CDR1 SGDLS, CDR2 YYNGEE.